This is a list of T cell receptor beta chains from one sample in a study of cytotoxic CD8 clonotypes in ibrutinib-treated CLL. This table comes from immunoSEQ multiplex PCR, and its TCRdb copy is limited to in-frame clones, with some not included. The sample shows tens of thousands of clones, 65% to 85% of them seen only once. The sequencing here drew on PBMCs, taken at disease progression, from a patient treated with ibrutinib. These receptors were obtained from a human donor with chronic lymphocytic leukemia. Both conserved end residues are part of each CDR3. Each record gives: D gene, V gene, J gene, clone size, CDR3 DNA, CDR3 protein. The D gene is left open where the match is weak. Rows give clone size only sometimes, using once, few, many, or a class for an expanded clone.

d_call: TRBD2
v_call: TRBV19
j_call: TRBJ2-7
clone_size: NA
cdr3_nt: TGTGCCAGTAGTATTGGCGGGAGGGCCTACGAGCAGTACTTC
cdr3_aa: CASSIGGRAYEQYF

d_call: TRBD1
v_call: TRBV9
j_call: TRBJ2-1
clone_size: once
cdr3_nt: TGTGCCAGCAGCGTAGACGGGACAGAATACAATGAGCAGTTCTTC
cdr3_aa: CASSVDGTEYNEQFF

d_call: TRBD1
v_call: TRBV6-6
j_call: TRBJ2-1
clone_size: few
cdr3_nt: TGTGCCAGCAGCGGGACAGGGAACGAGCAGTTCTTC
cdr3_aa: CASSGTGNEQFF

d_call: NA
v_call: TRBV7-2
j_call: TRBJ2-3
clone_size: NA
cdr3_nt: TGTGCCAGCAGCTTCCGTCGGGAGACAGATACGCAGTATTTT
cdr3_aa: CASSFRRETDTQYF

d_call: NA
v_call: TRBV6-6
j_call: TRBJ1-1
clone_size: NA
cdr3_nt: TGTGCCAGCAGTTCGGGGCGGGGACACACTGAAGCTTTCTTT
cdr3_aa: CASSSGRGHTEAFF

d_call: NA
v_call: TRBV27
j_call: TRBJ1-5
clone_size: NA
cdr3_nt: TGTGCCAGCACCCTGGACAGATATAGCAATCAGCCCCAGCATTTT
cdr3_aa: CASTLDRYSNQPQHF

d_call: NA
v_call: TRBV5-1
j_call: TRBJ2-2
clone_size: once
cdr3_nt: TGCGCCAGCAGCCCGATGGTGACAGGGAACACCGGGGAGCTGTTTTTT
cdr3_aa: CASSPMVTGNTGELFF

d_call: NA
v_call: TRBV27
j_call: TRBJ2-1
clone_size: NA
cdr3_nt: TGTGCCAGCGGGTGGGGGTACAATGAGCAGTTCTTC
cdr3_aa: CASGWGYNEQFF

d_call: TRBD1
v_call: TRBV10-3
j_call: TRBJ1-1
clone_size: many
cdr3_nt: TGTGCCACCCTCGGACAGGGAGGAGGGAACACTGAAGCTTTCTTT
cdr3_aa: CATLGQGGGNTEAFF

d_call: NA
v_call: TRBV10-3
j_call: TRBJ2-7
clone_size: NA
cdr3_nt: TGTGCCATCAGTGAGACAGATTTCTACGAGCAGTACTTC
cdr3_aa: CAISETDFYEQYF

d_call: NA
v_call: TRBV27
j_call: TRBJ2-3
clone_size: NA
cdr3_nt: TGTGCCAGCAGTTTCCGGTTCGCAGATACGCAGTATTTT
cdr3_aa: CASSFRFADTQYF

d_call: NA
v_call: TRBV2
j_call: TRBJ2-7
clone_size: once
cdr3_nt: TGTGCCAGCACAGACAAATCCTACGAGCAGTACTTC
cdr3_aa: CASTDKSYEQYF

d_call: NA
v_call: TRBV28
j_call: TRBJ1-2
clone_size: NA
cdr3_nt: TGTGCCACAGTTGGGACGGACTATGGCTACACCTTC
cdr3_aa: CATVGTDYGYTF

d_call: TRBD1
v_call: TRBV10-3
j_call: TRBJ1-2
clone_size: NA
cdr3_nt: TGTGCCATCACTGACAGGGGGAACTATGGCTACACCTTC
cdr3_aa: CAITDRGNYGYTF

d_call: TRBD1
v_call: TRBV13
j_call: TRBJ2-1
clone_size: NA
cdr3_nt: TGTGCCAGCAGCCTTCGACAGGGCAACAATGAGCAGTTCTTC
cdr3_aa: CASSLRQGNNEQFF

d_call: NA
v_call: TRBV10-2
j_call: TRBJ1-2
clone_size: NA
cdr3_nt: TGCGCCAGCACCCCAGGTGACAGGCTCAACTATGGCTACACCTTC
cdr3_aa: CASTPGDRLNYGYTF

d_call: NA
v_call: TRBV4-1
j_call: TRBJ2-7
clone_size: NA
cdr3_nt: TGCGCCAGCAGCCGCTTTAACGAGAGGGGCGAAGAGGACGAGCAGTACTTC
cdr3_aa: CASSRFNERGEEDEQYF

d_call: NA
v_call: TRBV11-2
j_call: TRBJ1-5
clone_size: NA
cdr3_nt: TGTGCCAGCAGCTTAGAGGGGGGTTTTCAGCCCCAGCATTTT
cdr3_aa: CASSLEGGFQPQHF

d_call: NA
v_call: TRBV11-3
j_call: TRBJ2-2
clone_size: NA
cdr3_nt: TGTGCCAGCAGCCAAGTCGGGGTTTGGGGCGGCCGAGACACCGGGGAGCTGTTTTTT
cdr3_aa: CASSQVGVWGGRDTGELFF

d_call: NA
v_call: TRBV5-1
j_call: TRBJ2-7
clone_size: NA
cdr3_nt: TGCGCCAGCAGCTTGGAGGCCTACGAGCAGTACTTC
cdr3_aa: CASSLEAYEQYF

d_call: NA
v_call: TRBV5-1
j_call: TRBJ2-3
clone_size: NA
cdr3_nt: TGCGCCAGCAGCCCCCAGGGGATCACAGATACGCAGTATTTT
cdr3_aa: CASSPQGITDTQYF

d_call: NA
v_call: TRBV5-1
j_call: TRBJ1-5
clone_size: NA
cdr3_nt: TGCGCCAGCAGCTCCTGGCCAAATCAGCCCCAGCATTTT
cdr3_aa: CASSSWPNQPQHF

d_call: TRBD1
v_call: TRBV2
j_call: TRBJ2-2
clone_size: NA
cdr3_nt: TGTGCCAGCAGTGAACAAGGACAGGGTATCGGGGAGCTGTTTTTT
cdr3_aa: CASSEQGQGIGELFF

d_call: TRBD1
v_call: TRBV18
j_call: TRBJ1-1
clone_size: NA
cdr3_nt: TGTGCCAGCTCACCATGGCCGGCCCTACAGGGGTTGAACACTGAAGCTTTCTTT
cdr3_aa: CASSPWPALQGLNTEAFF

d_call: TRBD2
v_call: TRBV15
j_call: TRBJ2-7
clone_size: NA
cdr3_nt: TGTGCCACCAGCAGAGCCCTAGGCCGCGGGAGGTCCTACGAGCAGTACTTC
cdr3_aa: CATSRALGRGRSYEQYF

d_call: NA
v_call: TRBV5-1
j_call: TRBJ2-7
clone_size: NA
cdr3_nt: TGCGCCAGCAGCTTGGGGGACGAGCAGTACTTC
cdr3_aa: CASSLGDEQYF

d_call: NA
v_call: TRBV7-3
j_call: TRBJ2-7
clone_size: NA
cdr3_nt: TGTGCCAGCAGCTTGGACAGCGATTACGAGCAGTACTTC
cdr3_aa: CASSLDSDYEQYF

d_call: NA
v_call: TRBV19
j_call: TRBJ1-5
clone_size: few
cdr3_nt: TGTGCCAGTCGGGGCGGCAGGGCGAGATTTTATAGCAATCAGCCCCAGCATTTT
cdr3_aa: CASRGGRARFYSNQPQHF

d_call: TRBD1
v_call: TRBV30
j_call: TRBJ1-4
clone_size: NA
cdr3_nt: TGTGCCTGGAGTTTTCAGACAGGGGTTAATGAAAAACTGTTTTTT
cdr3_aa: CAWSFQTGVNEKLFF

d_call: TRBD2
v_call: TRBV5-1
j_call: TRBJ2-2
clone_size: once
cdr3_nt: TGCGCCAGCAGCCCAATAGCGGGGGGAAACACCGGGGAGCTGTTTTTT
cdr3_aa: CASSPIAGGNTGELFF

d_call: TRBD2
v_call: TRBV5-1
j_call: TRBJ2-7
clone_size: NA
cdr3_nt: TGCGCCAGCACTCCGACCAGTAGCGGGGGGCCGCAAGCCTACGAGCAGTACTTC
cdr3_aa: CASTPTSSGGPQAYEQYF

d_call: NA
v_call: TRBV5-5
j_call: TRBJ1-2
clone_size: NA
cdr3_nt: TGTGCCAGCAGCTTTTTCGGCAGCTATGGCTACACCTTC
cdr3_aa: CASSFFGSYGYTF

d_call: NA
v_call: TRBV7-8
j_call: TRBJ2-1
clone_size: once
cdr3_nt: TGTGCCAGCAGCTTAGGGACAGTCGGCAATGAGCAGTTCTTC
cdr3_aa: CASSLGTVGNEQFF

d_call: TRBD2
v_call: TRBV2
j_call: TRBJ2-1
clone_size: NA
cdr3_nt: TGTGCCAGCAGTTGGGCGGGGGGAGGAAATGAGCAGTTCTTC
cdr3_aa: CASSWAGGGNEQFF

d_call: NA
v_call: TRBV7-9
j_call: TRBJ2-1
clone_size: few
cdr3_nt: TGTGCCAGCAGCCAACACAATGAGCAGTTCTTC
cdr3_aa: CASSQHNEQFF

d_call: TRBD1
v_call: TRBV7-9
j_call: TRBJ1-1
clone_size: NA
cdr3_nt: TGTGCCAGCAGCTGGGTAGACAGGGGGAACACTGAAGCTTTCTTT
cdr3_aa: CASSWVDRGNTEAFF

d_call: NA
v_call: TRBV11-3
j_call: TRBJ2-1
clone_size: NA
cdr3_nt: TGTGCCAGCAGCGAGTCTAACGGTGAGCAGTTCTTC
cdr3_aa: CASSESNGEQFF

d_call: TRBD1
v_call: TRBV7-3
j_call: TRBJ1-3
clone_size: NA
cdr3_nt: TGTGCCAGCAGCACCGGGACAGGGTTCGGAAACACCATATATTTT
cdr3_aa: CASSTGTGFGNTIYF

d_call: TRBD1
v_call: TRBV7-9
j_call: TRBJ2-1
clone_size: NA
cdr3_nt: TGTGCCAGCAGCACCCCGGGACAGAGCAATGAGCAGTTCTTC
cdr3_aa: CASSTPGQSNEQFF

d_call: TRBD2
v_call: TRBV27
j_call: TRBJ2-7
clone_size: NA
cdr3_nt: TGTGCCAGCAGTCCGACTAGCGGGAGGGCCAGAAACGAGCAGTACTTC
cdr3_aa: CASSPTSGRARNEQYF

d_call: TRBD2
v_call: TRBV14
j_call: TRBJ2-2
clone_size: NA
cdr3_nt: TGTGCCAGCAGCCAAGCCCCCGGGACTAGCGGCCTCCCGAACACCGGGGAGCTGTTTTTT
cdr3_aa: CASSQAPGTSGLPNTGELFF

d_call: TRBD2
v_call: TRBV15
j_call: TRBJ2-3
clone_size: NA
cdr3_nt: TGTGCCACCCGCTTCGGACTAGAGACAGATACGCAGTATTTT
cdr3_aa: CATRFGLETDTQYF

d_call: TRBD1
v_call: TRBV5-1
j_call: TRBJ2-2
clone_size: few
cdr3_nt: TGCGCCAGCAGCTTCCAGGGGGACACCGGGGAGCTGTTTTTT
cdr3_aa: CASSFQGDTGELFF

d_call: NA
v_call: TRBV30
j_call: TRBJ2-2
clone_size: NA
cdr3_nt: TGTGCCTGGAGTCGGGGACACATCACCGGGGAGCTGTTTTTT
cdr3_aa: CAWSRGHITGELFF

d_call: TRBD2
v_call: TRBV7-9
j_call: TRBJ2-3
clone_size: NA
cdr3_nt: TGTGCCAGCAGCTTAGGGACTAGCAGAATCACAGATACGCAGTATTTT
cdr3_aa: CASSLGTSRITDTQYF

d_call: NA
v_call: TRBV5-5
j_call: TRBJ1-2
clone_size: NA
cdr3_nt: TGTGCCAGCAGCTTGGTTGCAGGTGGGGGCTACACCTTC
cdr3_aa: CASSLVAGGGYTF

d_call: NA
v_call: TRBV19
j_call: TRBJ2-2
clone_size: NA
cdr3_nt: TGTGCCAGTACTTGGGGCACCGGGGAGCTGTTTTTT
cdr3_aa: CASTWGTGELFF

d_call: NA
v_call: TRBV2
j_call: TRBJ1-2
clone_size: few
cdr3_nt: TGTGCCAGCACAAAGGGACCGGTATCGATCTATGGCTACACCTTC
cdr3_aa: CASTKGPVSIYGYTF

d_call: TRBD2
v_call: TRBV11-2
j_call: TRBJ2-7
clone_size: NA
cdr3_nt: TGTGCCAGCAGCTTAGTTACGGGAGGGCCCTACGAGCAGTACTTC
cdr3_aa: CASSLVTGGPYEQYF

d_call: NA
v_call: TRBV28
j_call: TRBJ1-2
clone_size: few
cdr3_nt: TGTGCCAGTATTACTCCCTCGACCGGGAGCTATGGCTACACCTTC
cdr3_aa: CASITPSTGSYGYTF

d_call: TRBD1
v_call: TRBV5-1
j_call: TRBJ1-6
clone_size: few
cdr3_nt: TGCGCCAGCAGCTTGGGGGACAGGGTCGGTTCACCCCTCCACTTT
cdr3_aa: CASSLGDRVGSPLHF

d_call: TRBD1
v_call: TRBV10-2
j_call: TRBJ1-1
clone_size: few
cdr3_nt: TGCGCCAGCACCGGACAGGGGTGGAGTGAAGCTTTCTTT
cdr3_aa: CASTGQGWSEAFF

d_call: TRBD1
v_call: TRBV18
j_call: TRBJ2-7
clone_size: NA
cdr3_nt: TGTGCCAGCTCACCACAGCGGACAGGAGAGTACGAGCAGTACTTC
cdr3_aa: CASSPQRTGEYEQYF

d_call: TRBD2
v_call: TRBV7-6
j_call: TRBJ2-1
clone_size: NA
cdr3_nt: TGTGCCAGCAGCAAAGTTTCGGGACTAGCATTCAATGAGCAGTTCTTC
cdr3_aa: CASSKVSGLAFNEQFF

d_call: NA
v_call: TRBV2
j_call: TRBJ2-1
clone_size: NA
cdr3_nt: TGTGCCAGCAGTGAGGACCCAGACAATGAGCAGTTCTTC
cdr3_aa: CASSEDPDNEQFF

d_call: TRBD1
v_call: TRBV7-8
j_call: TRBJ1-3
clone_size: NA
cdr3_nt: TGTGCCAGCAGCTCTACAGGGGGCGTCGGTGGAAACACCATATATTTT
cdr3_aa: CASSSTGGVGGNTIYF

d_call: NA
v_call: TRBV27
j_call: TRBJ2-7
clone_size: NA
cdr3_nt: TGTGCCAGCAGTCGCGGGCCTATTTACGAGCAGTACTTC
cdr3_aa: CASSRGPIYEQYF

d_call: NA
v_call: TRBV5-1
j_call: TRBJ1-5
clone_size: NA
cdr3_nt: TGCGCCAGCAGCTTTACCGGGACCGGGAATCAGCCCCAGCATTTT
cdr3_aa: CASSFTGTGNQPQHF

d_call: NA
v_call: TRBV7-4
j_call: TRBJ1-5
clone_size: NA
cdr3_nt: TGTGCCAGCAGCTTAACGGGAAACCAGCCCCAGCATTTT
cdr3_aa: CASSLTGNQPQHF